This TCR beta chain comes out of a study of early stage breast cancer tumors. Study at large: Invasive lobular carcinomas made up about 35% of the 12 ER+/PR+/HER2- tumors.

Study-level results: In about 85% of the 16 patients, blood comparison separated tumor from normal breast. Commonly generated sequences made up most enriched TCRB sequences shared between patients.

The CDR3 covers 13 residues. The V gene lost 4 bases and the J gene lost 4 bases, with 13 bases spanning the gap. Germline loops: CDR1 SQVTM, CDR2 ANQGSEA. Each sample had two DNA replicates, roughly 0.48 ug blood or about 1.5 ug tissue. Only in-frame clones appear in the TCRdb table, and some are missing; sequencing was by immunoSEQ multiplex PCR. The table lists 25,000 to 35,000 clones, around 70% of them singletons. On this clone itself: Its matching antigen is unknown.

This chain links TRBV29-1 with TRBJ1-1, with TRBD1 as a possible D gene (5 bases). Sequencing was performed on blood. This clonotype was obtained from a person in their fifties with breast cancer. The CDR3 sequence: CSVAEQEGTEAFF. CDR3 nucleotides: TGCAGCGTTGCCGAACAGGAGGGCACTGAAGCTTTCTTT. Full variable domain (outside the CDR3, taken from reference TRBV29-1 and TRBJ1-1): SAVISQKPSRDICQRGTSLTIQCQVDSQVTMMFWYRQQPGQSLTLIATANQGSEATYESGFVIDKFPISRPNLTFSTLTVSNMSPEDSSIYLCSVAEQEGTEAFFGQGTRLTVV.